These 17 T cell receptor beta chains share one sample of origin, sequenced in a study of T cell responses to AZD1222 COVID-19 vaccine. Profiling relied on immunoSEQ multiplex PCR, and the TCRdb table lists in-frame clones only, not all of them. The sample contains tens of thousands of clones, more than 75% of which appear only once. Sequenced material: peripheral blood, taken on day 0 of AZD1222 vaccination. These TCRs come from an adult in good health.

The CDR3 DNA sequence: TGTGCCAGCAGCGTAGCAGTGGGGAACACTGAAGCTTTCTTT. It specifies CASSVAVGNTEAFF. The chain recombines TRBV9 with TRBJ1-1; D is ambiguous. The germline V gene encodes CDR1 SGDLS and CDR2 YYNGEE. Trimming took 0 bases from V and 1 from J, leaving 7 bases between them. The CDR3 has 14 amino acids. Full variable domain (missing parts from reference TRBV9 and TRBJ1-1): DSGVTQTPKHLITATGQRVTLRCSPRSGDLSVYWYQQSLDQGLQFLIQYYNGEERAKGNILERFSAQQFPDLHSELNLSSLELGDSALYFCASSVAVGNTEAFFGQGTRLTVV.

The chain combines TRBV6-5 with TRBJ2-7; TRBD1 aligns across 7 bases. Germline CDR1 MNHEY, CDR2 SVGAGI. The CDR3 covers 14 residues. The trim removed 3 bases at V and 3 bases at J, leaving 5 bases unmatched. DNA for the CDR3: TGTGCCAGCAGTTATAATGCAGGGGGCTACGAGCAGTACTTC. Its protein product is CASSYNAGGYEQYF.

The genes are TRBV27 and TRBJ2-1, with 10 nucleotides matching TRBD2. Germline V gene sequence: CDR1 MNHEY, CDR2 SMNVEV (reference sequence). V shed 2 bases and J 5 bases; nucleotides not matched to a gene: 9. The CDR3 spans 17 residues. CDR3 coding DNA: TGTGCCAGCAGTTTAGAGGCTAGCGGGAGTGACAACAATGAGCAGTTCTTC. It is translated as CASSLEASGSDNNEQFF.

The V call is TRBV20-1, the J call TRBJ2-7; no clear D. The CDR3 consists of 11 residues. V lost 5 bases to trimming and J lost 2 bases, with 7 bases between them. Germline CDR1 reads DFQATT; CDR2 reads SNEGSKA (reference sequence). CDR3 DNA: TGCAGTGCTGGCCAAACCTACGAGCAGTACTTC. It codes for CSAGQTYEQYF.

The sample holds a few counts of this clone. J is TRBJ1-2 and V is TRBV10-3; tentatively, D is TRBD1 (6 bases). This CDR3 comprises 12 residues. V was cut by 3 bases and J by 8 bases, with 10 bases left in between. From germline, CDR1 is ENHRY and CDR2 SYGVKD. Written as DNA, the CDR3 is TGTGCCATCAGTGAATACAGGGAAGGCTACACCTTC. Translation gives CAISEYREGYTF.

The chain employs TRBV25-1 and TRBJ1-5, with 9 bases identical to TRBD1. Trimming cost V 3 bases and J 5 bases; bases outside gene matches: 2. The CDR3 has 14 amino acids. Germline CDR1 is MGHDK and CDR2 is SYGVNS. Here the CDR3 DNA reads TGTGCCAGCAGTGAGGGGACAGGGCATCAGCCCCAGCATTTT. It codes for CASSEGTGHQPQHF.

The V call is TRBV7-8, the J call TRBJ2-5; D is possibly TRBD2 (6 bases). Germline lookup yields CDR1 SGHVS and CDR2 FQNEAQ. The CDR3 spans 15 residues. The V end was cut by 4 bases, the J end by 5 bases, with 17 bases between. CDR3: CASSWLGGGYETQYF. Written as DNA, the CDR3 is TGTGCCAGCAGCTGGCTGGGGGGAGGATACGAGACCCAGTACTTC.

The chain uses TRBV28 and TRBJ1-4, with 9 bases identical to TRBD1. Germline CDR1 reads MDHEN; CDR2 reads SYDVKM. The CDR3 has 15 amino acids. V shed 6 bases and J 8 bases; nucleotides not matched to a gene: 10. CDR3 in amino acids: CASRPAGQGWEKLFF. The CDR3 region has the DNA TGTGCCAGCAGACCCGCGGGACAGGGTTGGGAAAAACTGTTTTTT.

The rearrangement joins TRBV6-5 to TRBJ2-3; unclear D gene. The CDR3 totals 14 residues. V lost 8 bases and J 4 bases, leaving 16 bases between the germline ends. Germline lookup yields CDR1 MNHEY and CDR2 SVGAGI. CDR3 loop: CASGRDGRSDTQYF. Here the CDR3 DNA reads TGTGCCAGCGGCCGTGATGGGCGTTCAGATACGCAGTATTTT.

V gene TRBV2 combines with J gene TRBJ1-3, with TRBD1 as a possible D gene (6 bases). The CDR3 is made up of 15 amino acids. Germline CDR1 reads SNHLY; CDR2 reads FYNNEI. Trimming removed 4 bases at V and 0 bases at J, with 10 bases between. CDR3 bases: TGTGCCAGCAGTGTAGGGGACATCTCTGGAAACACCATATATTTT. Amino acid sequence: CASSVGDISGNTIYF.

The chain recombines TRBV6-2 or TRBV6-3 with TRBJ2-5; TRBD1 matches at 8 bases. Germline V gene data show CDR1 as MNHEY and CDR2 as SVGEGT. The CDR3 covers 15 residues. Trimming removed 2 bases from V and 5 bases from J; junction bases left unmatched: 7. CDR3 residues: CASSYARTGRETQYF. In DNA, the CDR3 is TGTGCCAGCAGTTACGCCAGGACAGGGAGGGAGACCCAGTACTTC.

The chain has TRBV5-4 and TRBJ1-2; 9 bases map to TRBD1. The CDR3 extends over 10 amino acids. From germline, CDR1 is SGHNT and CDR2 YYREEE (reference sequence). The CDR3 sequence: CEQGAYGYTF. The CDR3 DNA follows: TGTGAACAGGGGGCCTATGGCTACACCTTC.

By share, this clone ranks as medium-sized. The chain recombines TRBV28 with TRBJ1-1; TRBD1 matches 9 bases. Trimming cost V 4 bases and J 1 base; bases outside gene matches: 7. The CDR3 is 16 amino acids. The germline CDR1 and CDR2 sequences are MDHEN and SYDVKM. The CDR3 here is CASSSIGTGKNTEAFF. For the CDR3, the DNA is TGTGCCAGCAGTTCTATAGGGACAGGGAAGAACACTGAAGCTTTCTTT.

The chain carries TRBV5-1 and TRBJ1-3; 7 bases are a match to TRBD1. The ends lost 4 bases at V and 0 bases at J; junction bases unmatched: 4. CDR3 length: 15 amino acids. Germline loops: CDR1 SGHRS, CDR2 YFSETQ. The CDR3 reads CASSPGQSSGNTIYF. In DNA form, the CDR3 reads TGCGCCAGCAGCCCGGGACAGAGCTCTGGAAACACCATATATTTT.

The V call is TRBV2, the J call TRBJ1-6, with TRBD1 matching 7 bases. Looked up from germline, CDR1 is SNHLY and CDR2 is FYNNEI. There are 17 residues in the CDR3. The V segment lost 8 bases and the J segment 9 bases; nucleotides outside the gene matches: 19. This chain's CDR3 is CASYGGPTGALISPLHF. The CDR3 region has the DNA TGTGCCAGCTATGGGGGCCCTACAGGGGCGCTAATTTCACCCCTCCACTTT.

The gene calls are TRBV6-5 and TRBJ1-2; 8 positions match TRBD1. Germline values: CDR1 MNHEY, CDR2 SVGAGI. J was trimmed by 8 bases and V by 9 bases; bases with no gene match: 11. The CDR3 spans 13 residues. CDR3 sequence (DNA): TGTGCCAGTAGACAGGGGAGGTCGGAGGGCTACACCTTC. Translated: CASRQGRSEGYTF.

The chain carries TRBV6-6 and TRBJ1-5; TRBD1 matches 7 bases. V shed 5 bases, J shed 1 base, and the junction held 14 bases outside the gene matches. From germline, CDR1 is MNHNY and CDR2 SVGAGI (reference sequence). CDR3 length: 18 residues. The CDR3, as DNA: TGTGCCAGCAGTCTCCACTATACAGGGGCGAGGAGCAATCAGCCCCAGCATTTT. Its protein product is CASSLHYTGARSNQPQHF.